The present entry profiles one TCR beta chain with its context. Its antigen is not known. The data were taken from a study of cytomegalovirus exposure and HLA in healthy donors. Germline CDR1 reads SGHRS; CDR2 reads YFSETQ. Trimming took off 4 bases at V and 1 base at J, with 13 bases between the two ends. CDR3 length: 15 amino acids. PCR involved 60 Vbeta and 13 Jbeta primers. Assay: immunoSEQ multiplex PCR; the TCRdb copy retains only in-frame clones and omits some. The sample includes 90,000 to 120,000 clones, under 80% of them seen just once. Findings of the study overall: For presence/absence analyses, sequencing depth was assumed to be roughly uniform across donors.

V and J are TRBV5-1 and TRBJ2-3; the D gene is possibly TRBD1 (5 bases). The source material was PBMCs. The sequence was obtained from a woman under 30 in good health and CMV-seropositive. CDR3 loop: CASSPPTGGTDTQYF. The CDR3 nucleotides are TGCGCCAGCAGCCCCCCTACAGGAGGCACAGATACGCAGTATTTT.